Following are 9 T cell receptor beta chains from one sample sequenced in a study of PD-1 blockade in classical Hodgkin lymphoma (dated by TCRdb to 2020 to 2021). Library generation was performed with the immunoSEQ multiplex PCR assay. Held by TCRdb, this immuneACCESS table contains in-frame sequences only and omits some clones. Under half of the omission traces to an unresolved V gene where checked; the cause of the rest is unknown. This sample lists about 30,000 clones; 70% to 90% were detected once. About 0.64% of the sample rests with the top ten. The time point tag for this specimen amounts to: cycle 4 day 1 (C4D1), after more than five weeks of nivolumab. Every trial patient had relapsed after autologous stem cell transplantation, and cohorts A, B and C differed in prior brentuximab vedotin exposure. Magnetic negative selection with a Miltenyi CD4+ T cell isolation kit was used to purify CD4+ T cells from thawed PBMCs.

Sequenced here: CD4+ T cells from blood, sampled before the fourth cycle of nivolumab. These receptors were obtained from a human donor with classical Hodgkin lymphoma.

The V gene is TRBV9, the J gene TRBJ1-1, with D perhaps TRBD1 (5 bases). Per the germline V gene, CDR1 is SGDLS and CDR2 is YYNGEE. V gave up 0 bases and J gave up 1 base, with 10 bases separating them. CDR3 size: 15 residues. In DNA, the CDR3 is TGTGCCAGCAGCGTAGGTCCAGGGCAGAACACTGAAGCTTTCTTT. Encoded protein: CASSVGPGQNTEAFF.

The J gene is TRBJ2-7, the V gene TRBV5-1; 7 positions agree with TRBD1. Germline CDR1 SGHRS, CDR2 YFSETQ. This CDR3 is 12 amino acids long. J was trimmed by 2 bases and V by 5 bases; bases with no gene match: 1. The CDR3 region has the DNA TGCGCCAGCAGGGGACAGACCTACGAGCAGTACTTC. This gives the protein CASRGQTYEQYF.

CDR3 DNA: TGTGCCAGCAGCCTCGATCCGGGTACCGAGACCCAGTACTTC. Translation: CASSLDPGTETQYF. The chain combines TRBV9 with TRBJ2-5; D is unclear. The germline V gene has CDR1 SGDLS and CDR2 YYNGEE. With 4 bases removed from V and 5 bases from J, the gap between germline ends came to 15 bases. This CDR3 contains 14 residues. Full variable domain (rest looked up from reference TRBV9 and TRBJ2-5): DSGVTQTPKHLITATGQRVTLRCSPRSGDLSVYWYQQSLDQGLQFLIQYYNGEERAKGNILERFSAQQFPDLHSELNLSSLELGDSALYFCASSLDPGTETQYFGPGTRLLVL.

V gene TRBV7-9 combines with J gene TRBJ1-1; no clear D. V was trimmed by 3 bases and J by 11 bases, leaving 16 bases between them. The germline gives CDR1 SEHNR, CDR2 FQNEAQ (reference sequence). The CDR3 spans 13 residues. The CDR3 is CASSFDTHPRAFF. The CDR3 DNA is TGTGCCAGCAGCTTCGATACCCATCCCAGGGCTTTCTTT.

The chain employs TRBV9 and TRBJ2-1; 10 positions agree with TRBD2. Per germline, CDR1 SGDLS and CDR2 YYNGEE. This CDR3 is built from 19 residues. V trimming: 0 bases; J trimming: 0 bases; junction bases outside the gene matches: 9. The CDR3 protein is CASSVAVSGGLSSYNEQFF. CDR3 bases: TGTGCCAGCAGCGTAGCGGTTAGCGGGGGGCTGAGCTCCTACAATGAGCAGTTCTTC. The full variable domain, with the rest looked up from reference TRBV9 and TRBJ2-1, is DSGVTQTPKHLITATGQRVTLRCSPRSGDLSVYWYQQSLDQGLQFLIQYYNGEERAKGNILERFSAQQFPDLHSELNLSSLELGDSALYFCASSVAVSGGLSSYNEQFFGPGTRLTVL.

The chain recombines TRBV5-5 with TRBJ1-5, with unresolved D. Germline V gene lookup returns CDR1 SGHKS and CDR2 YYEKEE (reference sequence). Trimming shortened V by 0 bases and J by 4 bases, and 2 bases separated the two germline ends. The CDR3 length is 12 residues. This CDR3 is CASSLGNQPQHF. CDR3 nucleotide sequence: TGTGCCAGCAGCTTGGGTAATCAGCCCCAGCATTTT.

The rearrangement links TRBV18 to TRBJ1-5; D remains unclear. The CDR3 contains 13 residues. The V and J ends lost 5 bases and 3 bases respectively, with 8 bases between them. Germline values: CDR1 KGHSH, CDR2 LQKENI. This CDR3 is CASSDFFNQPQHF. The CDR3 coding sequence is TGTGCCAGCTCAGACTTCTTCAATCAGCCCCAGCATTTT.

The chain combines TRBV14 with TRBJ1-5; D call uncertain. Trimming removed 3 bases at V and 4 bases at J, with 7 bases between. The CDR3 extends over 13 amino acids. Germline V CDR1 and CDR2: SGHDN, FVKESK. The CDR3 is CASSHPGNQPQHF. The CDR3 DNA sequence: TGTGCCAGCAGCCACCCAGGAAATCAGCCCCAGCATTTT.

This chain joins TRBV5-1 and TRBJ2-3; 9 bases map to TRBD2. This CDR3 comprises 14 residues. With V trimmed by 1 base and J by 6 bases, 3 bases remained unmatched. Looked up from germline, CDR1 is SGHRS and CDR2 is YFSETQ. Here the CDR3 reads CASSLQRGEDTQYF. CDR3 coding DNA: TGCGCCAGCAGCTTGCAGCGGGGGGAGGATACGCAGTATTTT.